A single sample is the source of the 7 T cell receptor beta chains below, sequenced in a study of CD8 T cells in Susac syndrome (dated by TCRdb to between 2018 and 2021). Library construction relied on the immunoSEQ multiplex PCR assay. RNA was extracted using the RNeasy kit, and roughly 0.5 to 1 microgram was reverse transcribed with random hexamers. TCRdb trimmed public reads at Q25 via fastp, called clones via MiXCR and kept in-frame beta chains. Rows are combined by CDR3 protein, so each entry shows the most common genes and DNA. For this sample there are approximately 160,000 distinct CDR3 sequences; just under 95% appear just once. The ten biggest clones cover about 0.14% of the sample. Material for sequencing was CD4+ T cells from PBMCs. These receptors came from a human donor in good health.

This clonotype showed up just once. The chain combines TRBV5-1 with TRBJ1-6, with D hard to call. CDR3 length equals 15 residues. CDR1 and CDR2 (germline): SGHRS, YFSETQ. V lost 1 base to trimming and J lost 9 bases, with 14 bases between them. DNA of the CDR3: TGCGCCAGCAGCTTGAGCTCCTCCTCTGGTTCACCCCTCCACTTT. The encoded protein is CASSLSSSSGSPLHF.

The chain is built from TRBV7-9 and TRBJ1-4; a weak D match, TRBD1 (5 bases). V was trimmed by 3 bases and J by 7 bases, leaving 12 bases between them. There are 14 residues in the CDR3. The germline V gene encodes CDR1 SEHNR and CDR2 FQNEAQ (reference sequence). CDR3 DNA: TGTGCCAGCAGCTTTGGCGGGGGACCTGAAAAACTGTTTTTT. Its protein product is CASSFGGGPEKLFF.

The gene calls are TRBV10-3 and TRBJ2-1; D is possibly TRBD1 (6 bases). CDR3 length: 13 amino acids. Germline V lookup: CDR1 ENHRY, CDR2 SYGVKD. Between the trimmed V and J ends, which lost 10 bases and 7 bases, there was a span of 17 bases. CDR3 DNA sequence: TGTGCCACGCAGGGGACGGATGATAATGAGCAGTTCTTC. Amino acid sequence: CATQGTDDNEQFF.

The J gene is TRBJ1-2, the V gene TRBV20-1; 11 positions match TRBD1. Trimming at V came to 3 bases and at J to 3 bases, leaving 3 bases not matched to a gene. This CDR3 region has 14 residues. Germline CDR1 DFQATT, CDR2 SNEGSKA (reference sequence). The CDR3, as DNA: TGCAGTGCTAGCGGGGACAGGGGGTACTATGGCTACACCTTC. Encoded protein: CSASGDRGYYGYTF.

The chain links TRBV5-1 to TRBJ1-2; 8 nucleotides agree with TRBD1. CDR3 size: 14 residues. Germline values: CDR1 SGHRS, CDR2 YFSETQ. Trimming removed 4 bases from V and 7 bases from J; junction bases left unmatched: 9. The CDR3 loop is CASSMDREASGYTF. The CDR3 nucleotides are TGCGCCAGCAGCATGGACAGGGAGGCGAGTGGCTACACCTTC.

The J gene is TRBJ1-2, the V gene TRBV7-9, with 7 bases lining up with TRBD1. Losses at the gene ends were 5 bases for V and 5 bases for J; bases not matched to a gene: 14. The V gene's germline CDR1 is SEHNR and CDR2 FQNEAQ (reference sequence). The CDR3 has 16 residues. CDR3 nucleotide sequence: TGTGCCAGCAGCGCTGCTAGACCGACAGGGCTGTATGGCTACACCTTC. It translates to CASSAARPTGLYGYTF.

The V and J genes are TRBV5-1 and TRBJ1-5; the D is unclear. The V and J ends lost 0 bases and 3 bases respectively, with 7 bases between them. There are 14 residues in the CDR3. In germline, CDR1 is SGHRS, CDR2 YFSETQ. CDR3 residues: CASSLGEFNQPQHF. The CDR3, as DNA: TGCGCCAGCAGCTTGGGGGAATTCAATCAGCCCCAGCATTTT.